These T cell receptor beta chains were read from a single sample in a study of spatial heterogeneity in lung cancer. TCRdb re-called the 5' RACE reads with MiXCR, one entry per CDR3 protein. The table records 15,000 to 20,000 distinct CDR3 sequences, roughly 6% of them present only once. The starting material was lung tumor tissue, obtained at surgery. These receptors were taken from a female donor with early-stage non-small cell lung cancer. Each CDR3 is given with its conserved first and last residue. D genes are given only for firm matches. The listing skips clone size in some rows; elsewhere it reads once, few, many or a size class.

J gene	clone size	D gene	V gene	CDR3 protein	CDR3 DNA
TRBJ2-5	few	TRBD2	TRBV7-2	CASSFSSGMLETQYF	TGTGCCAGCAGCTTCTCTAGCGGGATGCTCGAGACCCAGTACTTC
TRBJ2-4	medium-sized	.	TRBV19	CASSPGGLAKNIQYF	TGTGCCAGCTCCCCCGGGGGGCTCGCCAAAAACATTCAGTACTTC
TRBJ1-2	few	.	TRBV10-3	CAITAAPEDGYTF	TGTGCCATCACGGCGGCACCTGAAGACGGCTACACCTTC
TRBJ2-7	many	.	TRBV20-1	CSASRDTESYEQYF	TGCAGTGCAAGCCGGGACACCGAGTCCTACGAGCAGTACTTC
TRBJ1-4	many	.	TRBV12-3/TRBV12-4	CASSFQGWSEKLFF	TGTGCCAGCAGTTTTCAGGGCTGGAGTGAAAAACTGTTTTTT
TRBJ1-2	many	.	TRBV28	CASRGRGIYGYTF	TGTGCCAGCAGGGGGCGCGGGATCTATGGCTACACCTTC
TRBJ2-1	many	TRBD2	TRBV20-1	CSASGRAGNEQFF	TGCAGTGCTAGCGGGAGGGCCGGTAATGAGCAGTTCTTC
TRBJ2-4	many	.	TRBV11-2	CASRAVRGKNIQYF	TGTGCCAGCAGGGCAGTCAGGGGAAAAAACATTCAGTACTTC
TRBJ1-1	many	.	TRBV7-9	CASSGRGPGGRTEAFF	TGTGCCAGCAGCGGGAGAGGTCCCGGGGGCAGAACTGAAGCTTTCTTT
TRBJ2-3	many	TRBD1	TRBV29-1	CSVVGQGVVGTHF	TGCAGCGTCGTGGGACAGGGGGTCGTCGGTACGCATTTT
TRBJ1-2	.	.	TRBV20-1	CSATPGYTNYGYTF	TGCAGTGCTACTCCGGGATATACTAACTATGGCTACACCTTC
TRBJ1-1	.	.	TRBV20-1	CSARAGTTEAFF	TGCAGTGCTAGAGCCGGGACTACTGAAGCTTTCTTT
TRBJ1-2	many	.	TRBV7-3	CASSSAGLGGYTF	TGTGCCAGCAGCTCAGCGGGGTTGGGTGGCTACACCTTC